The 9 T cell receptor beta chains below were found in one sample sequenced in a study of CD8 T cells in Susac syndrome. Random hexamers were used to reverse transcribe an amount of about 0.45 to 1 ug RNA. TCRdb passed the immunoSEQ multiplex PCR reads through MiXCR, listing each CDR3 protein once. The sample holds about 210,000 distinct CDR3 sequences, about 95% seen once. Sequencing was carried out using CD4+ T cells from PBMCs. These receptors were taken from a human donor with multiple sclerosis.

V is TRBV12-3 or TRBV12-4 and J is TRBJ2-7; TRBD1 or TRBD2 may be the D gene (5 bases each). Trimming took off 8 bases at V and 2 bases at J, with 19 bases between the two ends. The CDR3 has 15 amino acids. CDR3 residues: CASSPGAEGTYEQYF. CDR3 in DNA: TGTGCCAGCTCCCCTGGGGCAGAGGGAACCTACGAGCAGTACTTC.

CDR3 sequence reads: CASSLFAPPYAGVGDNEQFF. CDR3 coding DNA: TGTGCCAGCAGTTTATTCGCCCCCCCGTACGCGGGAGTGGGTGACAATGAGCAGTTCTTC. The gene calls are TRBV27 and TRBJ2-1, with TRBD2 matching over 7 bases. The J segment lost 5 bases and the V segment lost 1 base, leaving 20 bases of the junction unmatched. CDR3 length: 20 amino acids. Germline loops: CDR1 MNHEY, CDR2 SMNVEV (reference sequence).

The sample holds one count of this clonotype. J is TRBJ2-7 and V is TRBV30; 9 nucleotides agree with TRBD1. In germline, CDR1 is GTSNPN, CDR2 SVGIG (reference sequence). The CDR3 has 13 residues. J gave up 0 bases and V 6 bases, and 3 bases lay outside the gene matches. CDR3 coding DNA: TGTGCCTGTGGACAGGGGAGCTCCTACGAGCAGTACTTC. As protein: CACGQGSSYEQYF.

The rearrangement joins TRBV7-9 to TRBJ2-3; D uncertain. Germline-derived CDR1 and CDR2 are SEHNR and FQNEAQ (reference sequence). CDR3 length: 16 residues. V dropped 0 bases and J dropped 0 bases, with 10 bases sitting between them. The CDR3 DNA reads TGTGCCAGCAGCTTAGCGTTATCCCATAGCACAGATACGCAGTATTTT. This encodes CASSLALSHSTDTQYF. The variable domain in full, with the rest retrieved from reference TRBV7-9 and TRBJ2-3, is DTGVSQNPRHKITKRGQNVTFRCDPISEHNRLYWYRQTLGQGPEFLTYFQNEAQLEKSRLLSDRFSAERPKGSFSTLEIQRTEQGDSAMYLCASSLALSHSTDTQYFGPGTRLTVL.

This chain links TRBV7-3 with TRBJ2-1; tentatively, D is TRBD2 (5 bases). V lost 6 bases and J 4 bases, leaving 19 bases between the germline ends. In germline, CDR1 is SGHTA, CDR2 FQGTGA. This CDR3 contains 16 residues. The CDR3 DNA sequence: TGTGCCAGCAGTCTAAGCGGTAGCGCGAAGTACAATGAGCAGTTCTTC. As protein: CASSLSGSAKYNEQFF. The variable domain in full, with the rest retrieved from reference TRBV7-3 and TRBJ2-1, is GAGVSQTPSNKVTEKGKYVELRCDPISGHTALYWYRQSLGQGPEFLIYFQGTGAADDSGLPNDRFFAVRPEGSVSTLKIQRTERGDSAVYLCASSLSGSAKYNEQFFGPGTRLTVL.

This chain joins TRBV15 and TRBJ2-5, with 8 bases matching TRBD1. This CDR3 comprises 14 residues. Germline trimming cut 2 bases from V and 4 bases from J; bases unmatched to any gene: 3. Per germline, CDR1 LNHNV and CDR2 YYDKDF (reference sequence). The CDR3 loop reads CATSRRQGRETQYF. CDR3 coding DNA: TGTGCCACCAGCAGAAGACAGGGGCGAGAGACCCAGTACTTC. Full variable domain (remainder filled in from reference TRBV15 and TRBJ2-5): DAMVIQNPRYQVTQFGKPVTLSCSQTLNHNVMYWYQQKSSQAPKLLFHYYDKDFNNEADTPDNFQSRRPNTSFCFLDIRSPGLGDTAMYLCATSRRQGRETQYFGPGTRLLVL.

The J gene is TRBJ1-1, the V gene TRBV10-2; D is perhaps TRBD1 (6 bases). Trimming shortened V by 0 bases and J by 4 bases, and 12 bases separated the two germline ends. Germline loops: CDR1 WSHSY, CDR2 SAAADI. The CDR3 is 15 residues long. The CDR3 here is CASSESRYRATEAFF. As DNA, the CDR3 is TGCGCCAGCAGTGAGTCTCGTTACAGGGCCACTGAAGCTTTCTTT.

The chain employs TRBV18 and TRBJ1-4, with TRBD1 matching over 8 bases. In germline, CDR1 is KGHSH, CDR2 LQKENI. The CDR3 is made up of 13 amino acids. V lost 2 bases and J lost 8; bases outside the gene matches: 1. CDR3 protein: CASSPRTGEKLFF. CDR3 sequence (DNA): TGTGCCAGCTCACCAAGGACAGGGGAAAAACTGTTTTTT.

J is TRBJ1-2 and V is TRBV7-2; 8 bases agree with TRBD1. Germline loops: CDR1 SGHTA, CDR2 FQGNSA. V lost 5 bases to trimming and J lost 6 bases; unmatched junction nucleotides: 11. The CDR3 has 15 residues. The CDR3: CASSPGQGRGHGYTF. The CDR3 region has the DNA TGTGCCAGCAGCCCAGGACAGGGTAGGGGGCATGGCTACACCTTC.